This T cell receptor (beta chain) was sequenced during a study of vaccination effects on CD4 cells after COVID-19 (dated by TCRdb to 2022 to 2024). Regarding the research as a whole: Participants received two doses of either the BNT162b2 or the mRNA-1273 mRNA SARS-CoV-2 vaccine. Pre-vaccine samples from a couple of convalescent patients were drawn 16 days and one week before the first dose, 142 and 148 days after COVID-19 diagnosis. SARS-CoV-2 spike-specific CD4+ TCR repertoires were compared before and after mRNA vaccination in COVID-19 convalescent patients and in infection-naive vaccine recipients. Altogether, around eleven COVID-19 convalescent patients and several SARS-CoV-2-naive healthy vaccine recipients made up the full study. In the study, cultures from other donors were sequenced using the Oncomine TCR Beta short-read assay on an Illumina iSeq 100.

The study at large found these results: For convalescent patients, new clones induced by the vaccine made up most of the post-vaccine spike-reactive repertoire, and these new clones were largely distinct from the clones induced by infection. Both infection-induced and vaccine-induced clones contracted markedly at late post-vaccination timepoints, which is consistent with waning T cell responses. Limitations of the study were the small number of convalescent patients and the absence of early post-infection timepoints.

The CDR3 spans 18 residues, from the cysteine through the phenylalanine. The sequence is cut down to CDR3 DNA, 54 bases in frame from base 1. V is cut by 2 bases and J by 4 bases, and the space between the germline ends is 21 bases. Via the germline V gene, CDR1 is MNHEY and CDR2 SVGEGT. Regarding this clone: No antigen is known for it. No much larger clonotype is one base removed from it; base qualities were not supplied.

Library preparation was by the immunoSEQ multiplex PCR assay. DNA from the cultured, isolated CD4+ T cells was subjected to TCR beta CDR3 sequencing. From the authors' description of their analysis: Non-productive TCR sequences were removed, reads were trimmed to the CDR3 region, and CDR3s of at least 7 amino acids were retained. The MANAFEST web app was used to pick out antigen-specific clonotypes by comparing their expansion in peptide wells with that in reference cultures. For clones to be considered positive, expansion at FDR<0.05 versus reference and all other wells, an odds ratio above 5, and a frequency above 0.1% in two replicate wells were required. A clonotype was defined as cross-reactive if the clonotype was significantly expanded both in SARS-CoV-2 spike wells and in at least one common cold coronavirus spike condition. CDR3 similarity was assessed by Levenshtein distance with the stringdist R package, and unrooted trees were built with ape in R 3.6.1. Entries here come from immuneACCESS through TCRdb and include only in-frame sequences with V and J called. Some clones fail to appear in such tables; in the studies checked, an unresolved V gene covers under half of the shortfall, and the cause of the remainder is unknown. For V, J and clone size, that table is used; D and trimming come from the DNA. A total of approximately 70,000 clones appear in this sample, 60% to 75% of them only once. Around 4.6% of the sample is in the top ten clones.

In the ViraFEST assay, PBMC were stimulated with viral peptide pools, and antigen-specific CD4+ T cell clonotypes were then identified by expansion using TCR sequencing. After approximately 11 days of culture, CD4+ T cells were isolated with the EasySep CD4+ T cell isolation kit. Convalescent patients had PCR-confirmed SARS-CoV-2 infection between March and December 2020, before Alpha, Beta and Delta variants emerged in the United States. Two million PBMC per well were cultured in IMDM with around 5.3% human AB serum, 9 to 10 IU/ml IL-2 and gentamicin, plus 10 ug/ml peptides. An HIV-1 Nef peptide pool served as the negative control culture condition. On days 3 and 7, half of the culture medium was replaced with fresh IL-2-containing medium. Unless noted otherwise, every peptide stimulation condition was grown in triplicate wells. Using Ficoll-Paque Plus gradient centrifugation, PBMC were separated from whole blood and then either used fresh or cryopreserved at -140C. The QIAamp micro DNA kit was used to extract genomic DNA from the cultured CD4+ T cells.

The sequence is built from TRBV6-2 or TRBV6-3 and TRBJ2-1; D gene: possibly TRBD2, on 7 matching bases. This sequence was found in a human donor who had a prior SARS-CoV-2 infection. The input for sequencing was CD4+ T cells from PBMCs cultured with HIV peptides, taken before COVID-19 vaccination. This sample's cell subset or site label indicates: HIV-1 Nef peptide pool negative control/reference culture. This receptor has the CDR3 CASSYPWGGGAPYNEQFF. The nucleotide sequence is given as TGTGCCAGCAGTTACCCCTGGGGAGGGGGGGCGCCATACAATGAGCAGTTCTTC.